These T cell receptor beta chains were read from a single sample in a study of early T cells in non-severe SARS-CoV-2 infection. TCRdb re-called the 5' RACE reads through MiXCR, storing one row per CDR3 protein. The sample contains around 50,000 distinct CDR3 sequences, around 10% of which appear only once. Sequencing input: whole blood. The receptors stem from an adult who was a healthcare worker with PCR-confirmed SARS-CoV-2 infection or an uninfected control (not recorded which). Both conserved end residues are part of each CDR3. D genes are given only for firm matches. The size entry is marked missing in some rows and otherwise reads once, few, many or a size class.

v_call: TRBV5-4
clone_size: many
j_call: TRBJ2-1
cdr3_length: 16
d_call: NA
cdr3_aa: CASSFTRDSGYNEQFF
cdr3_nt: TGTGCCAGCAGCTTCACACGGGACTCCGGATACAATGAGCAGTTCTTC

v_call: TRBV24-1
clone_size: NA
j_call: TRBJ2-3
cdr3_length: 16
d_call: TRBD2
cdr3_aa: CATADSGTNPTDTQYF
cdr3_nt: TGTGCCACCGCCGATAGCGGGACAAACCCCACAGATACGCAGTATTTT

v_call: TRBV6-1
clone_size: NA
j_call: TRBJ1-1
cdr3_length: 14
d_call: TRBD1
cdr3_aa: CASLQGAELAEAFF
cdr3_nt: TGTGCCAGCTTACAGGGGGCGGAGTTGGCTGAAGCTTTCTTT

v_call: TRBV18
clone_size: NA
j_call: TRBJ2-5
cdr3_length: 14
d_call: NA
cdr3_aa: CASSAMKGQETQYF
cdr3_nt: TGTGCCAGCTCAGCGATGAAGGGCCAAGAGACCCAGTACTTC

v_call: TRBV4-2
clone_size: many
j_call: TRBJ1-5
cdr3_length: 15
d_call: NA
cdr3_aa: CASSQEGAQNQPQHF
cdr3_nt: TGTGCCAGCAGCCAGGAAGGGGCTCAGAATCAGCCCCAGCATTTT

v_call: TRBV11-2
clone_size: few
j_call: TRBJ2-2
cdr3_length: 14
d_call: TRBD1
cdr3_aa: CASSWDRGTGELFF
cdr3_nt: TGTGCCAGCAGCTGGGACAGGGGCACCGGGGAGCTGTTTTTT

v_call: TRBV6-1
clone_size: NA
j_call: TRBJ2-7
cdr3_length: 16
d_call: TRBD2
cdr3_aa: CASSGTVRGDSYEQYF
cdr3_nt: TGTGCCAGCAGTGGAACTGTGCGGGGGGACTCCTACGAGCAGTACTTC

v_call: TRBV20-1
clone_size: NA
j_call: TRBJ1-4
cdr3_length: 12
d_call: NA
cdr3_aa: CSAIGQNEKLFF
cdr3_nt: TGCAGTGCTATCGGACAGAATGAAAAACTGTTTTTT

v_call: TRBV5-1
clone_size: NA
j_call: TRBJ2-1
cdr3_length: 16
d_call: NA
cdr3_aa: CASSLQPGSSYNEQFF
cdr3_nt: TGCGCCAGCAGCTTGCAACCCGGGAGCTCCTACAATGAGCAGTTCTTC

v_call: TRBV11-2
clone_size: few
j_call: TRBJ2-7
cdr3_length: 14
d_call: TRBD1
cdr3_aa: CASSFRDRAYEQYF
cdr3_nt: TGTGCCAGCAGCTTCCGGGACAGGGCCTACGAGCAGTACTTC

v_call: TRBV7-6
clone_size: NA
j_call: TRBJ2-7
cdr3_length: 17
d_call: TRBD2
cdr3_aa: CASSSGLAGGYLYEQYF
cdr3_nt: TGTGCCAGCAGCTCAGGACTAGCGGGAGGATACCTCTACGAGCAGTACTTC

v_call: TRBV28
clone_size: NA
j_call: TRBJ2-1
cdr3_length: 17
d_call: TRBD2
cdr3_aa: CASSYQRLAEGRHEQFF
cdr3_nt: TGTGCCAGCAGCTATCAAAGACTAGCGGAGGGACGTCATGAGCAGTTCTTC

v_call: TRBV6-5
clone_size: many
j_call: TRBJ2-3
cdr3_length: 18
d_call: TRBD2
cdr3_aa: CASSYTAGGLSSTDTQYF
cdr3_nt: TGTGCCAGCAGTTATACGGCGGGGGGACTTTCTAGCACAGATACGCAGTATTTT

v_call: TRBV18
clone_size: NA
j_call: TRBJ2-3
cdr3_length: 14
d_call: NA
cdr3_aa: CASSPGRLTDTQYF
cdr3_nt: TGTGCCAGCTCACCGGGCCGATTAACAGATACGCAGTATTTT

v_call: TRBV28
clone_size: NA
j_call: TRBJ2-1
cdr3_length: 15
d_call: TRBD1
cdr3_aa: CASSLKRDSVNEQFF
cdr3_nt: TGTGCCAGCAGTTTGAAAAGGGACAGTGTAAATGAGCAGTTCTTC

v_call: TRBV7-9
clone_size: many
j_call: TRBJ2-1
cdr3_length: 14
d_call: NA
cdr3_aa: CASGTGVYSNEQFF
cdr3_nt: TGTGCCAGCGGGACGGGGGTCTATTCCAATGAGCAGTTCTTC

v_call: TRBV7-3
clone_size: NA
j_call: TRBJ2-1
cdr3_length: 15
d_call: TRBD2
cdr3_aa: CASSLNSGSLGEQFF
cdr3_nt: TGTGCCAGCAGCTTAAATAGCGGGAGTCTCGGTGAGCAGTTCTTC

v_call: TRBV7-9
clone_size: few
j_call: TRBJ1-4
cdr3_length: 14
d_call: NA
cdr3_aa: CASSPSPFREKLFF
cdr3_nt: TGTGCCAGCAGCCCAAGTCCGTTTCGTGAAAAACTGTTTTTT

v_call: TRBV20-1
clone_size: few
j_call: TRBJ2-7
cdr3_length: 13
d_call: NA
cdr3_aa: CSATDGTSYEQYF
cdr3_nt: TGCAGTGCTACAGACGGGACCTCCTACGAGCAGTACTTC

v_call: TRBV11-3
clone_size: many
j_call: TRBJ2-7
cdr3_length: 13
d_call: NA
cdr3_aa: CASSNGRFYEQYF
cdr3_nt: TGTGCCAGCAGCAACGGACGGTTCTACGAGCAGTACTTC

v_call: TRBV5-4
clone_size: NA
j_call: TRBJ1-3
cdr3_length: 15
d_call: NA
cdr3_aa: CASSLVPDSGNTIYF
cdr3_nt: TGTGCCAGCAGCTTGGTCCCTGACTCTGGAAACACCATATATTTT

v_call: TRBV3-1
clone_size: NA
j_call: TRBJ2-3
cdr3_length: 17
d_call: NA
cdr3_aa: CASSLITATVPTDTQYF
cdr3_nt: TGTGCCAGCAGCCTAATAACTGCAACGGTCCCCACAGATACGCAGTATTTT

v_call: TRBV4-2
clone_size: few
j_call: TRBJ1-1
cdr3_length: 11
d_call: NA
cdr3_aa: CASTGGPGAFF
cdr3_nt: TGTGCCAGCACTGGGGGGCCGGGAGCTTTCTTT

v_call: TRBV7-8
clone_size: few
j_call: TRBJ2-7
cdr3_length: 14
d_call: NA
cdr3_aa: CASSASPGRHEQYF
cdr3_nt: TGTGCCAGCAGCGCTTCCCCCGGTAGACACGAGCAGTACTTC

v_call: TRBV5-1
clone_size: NA
j_call: TRBJ2-7
cdr3_length: 15
d_call: NA
cdr3_aa: CASRNELESGNEQYF
cdr3_nt: TGCGCCAGCAGGAACGAACTAGAGTCAGGAAACGAGCAGTACTTC

v_call: TRBV5-1
clone_size: NA
j_call: TRBJ2-1
cdr3_length: 15
d_call: TRBD1
cdr3_aa: CASSLEGQGSNEQFF
cdr3_nt: TGCGCCAGCAGCTTGGAGGGACAGGGGAGTAATGAGCAGTTCTTC

v_call: TRBV12-3/TRBV12-4
clone_size: NA
j_call: TRBJ2-1
cdr3_length: 11
d_call: NA
cdr3_aa: CASSLVDEQFF
cdr3_nt: TGTGCCAGCAGTTTGGTCGATGAGCAGTTCTTC

v_call: TRBV7-2
clone_size: many
j_call: TRBJ1-4
cdr3_length: 14
d_call: NA
cdr3_aa: CASSLGGSIEKLFF
cdr3_nt: TGTGCCAGCAGCTTAGGGGGGTCTATAGAAAAACTGTTTTTT

v_call: TRBV20-1
clone_size: NA
j_call: TRBJ2-1
cdr3_length: 14
d_call: NA
cdr3_aa: CSAFSIGQGSRQFF
cdr3_nt: TGCAGTGCCTTCTCGATTGGGCAGGGTAGTCGGCAGTTCTTC

v_call: TRBV20-1
clone_size: few
j_call: TRBJ1-6
cdr3_length: 15
d_call: TRBD1
cdr3_aa: CSARIRDRYNSPLHF
cdr3_nt: TGCAGTGCTAGAATCCGGGACAGGTATAATTCACCCCTCCACTTT

v_call: TRBV20-1
clone_size: few
j_call: TRBJ2-3
cdr3_length: 11
d_call: NA
cdr3_aa: CSGSYTDTQYF
cdr3_nt: TGCAGTGGGAGTTACACAGATACGCAGTATTTT

v_call: TRBV24-1
clone_size: NA
j_call: TRBJ2-1
cdr3_length: 21
d_call: NA
cdr3_aa: CATSAAPGASKGQTSYNEQFF
cdr3_nt: TGTGCCACCAGTGCCGCGCCCGGGGCGTCCAAAGGCCAGACCTCCTACAATGAGCAGTTCTTC

v_call: TRBV7-9
clone_size: NA
j_call: TRBJ2-7
cdr3_length: 14
d_call: NA
cdr3_aa: CASSPRDRSYEQYF
cdr3_nt: TGTGCCAGCAGCCCACGGGACCGATCCTACGAGCAGTACTTC

v_call: TRBV20-1
clone_size: NA
j_call: TRBJ2-7
cdr3_length: 8
d_call: NA
cdr3_aa: CSAGDKAF
cdr3_nt: TGCAGTGCTGGAGATAAGGCCTTC

v_call: TRBV19
clone_size: few
j_call: TRBJ1-2
cdr3_length: 15
d_call: NA
cdr3_aa: CASSSPGTSSYGYTF
cdr3_nt: TGTGCCAGTAGTAGTCCCGGGACCTCTAGCTATGGCTACACCTTC

v_call: TRBV12-3/TRBV12-4
clone_size: NA
j_call: TRBJ2-1
cdr3_length: 15
d_call: TRBD2
cdr3_aa: CASSALAGGPGEQFF
cdr3_nt: TGTGCCAGCAGTGCGCTAGCGGGAGGGCCGGGTGAGCAGTTCTTC

v_call: TRBV5-6
clone_size: many
j_call: TRBJ2-7
cdr3_length: 15
d_call: NA
cdr3_aa: CASSPRTANPYEQYF
cdr3_nt: TGTGCCAGCAGCCCACGGACAGCGAACCCCTACGAGCAGTACTTC

v_call: TRBV7-9
clone_size: few
j_call: TRBJ2-2
cdr3_length: 14
d_call: NA
cdr3_aa: CASSPRQNTGELFF
cdr3_nt: TGTGCCAGCAGCCCCCGCCAGAACACCGGGGAGCTGTTTTTT

v_call: TRBV12-3/TRBV12-4
clone_size: few
j_call: TRBJ2-7
cdr3_length: 15
d_call: TRBD1
cdr3_aa: CASRRTGTGTYEQYF
cdr3_nt: TGTGCCAGCAGGAGGACCGGGACAGGGACCTACGAGCAGTACTTC

v_call: TRBV27
clone_size: NA
j_call: TRBJ2-2
cdr3_length: 16
d_call: NA
cdr3_aa: CASSPTKSPRAGELFF
cdr3_nt: TGTGCCAGCAGTCCCACCAAATCACCTCGGGCCGGGGAGCTGTTTTTT

v_call: TRBV29-1
clone_size: many
j_call: TRBJ1-2
cdr3_length: 14
d_call: NA
cdr3_aa: CSVEDPFTGYGYTF
cdr3_nt: TGCAGCGTTGAAGATCCCTTTACTGGCTATGGCTACACCTTC

v_call: TRBV13
clone_size: few
j_call: TRBJ1-4
cdr3_length: 14
d_call: NA
cdr3_aa: CASSLRSGNEKLFF
cdr3_nt: TGTGCCAGCAGCTTAAGGTCGGGCAATGAAAAACTGTTTTTT

v_call: TRBV12-3/TRBV12-4
clone_size: few
j_call: TRBJ2-5
cdr3_length: 14
d_call: NA
cdr3_aa: CASSSRANRETQYF
cdr3_nt: TGTGCCAGCAGTTCAAGGGCTAATCGGGAGACCCAGTACTTC

v_call: TRBV5-1
clone_size: many
j_call: TRBJ2-7
cdr3_length: 14
d_call: NA
cdr3_aa: CASSLGLASDEQYF
cdr3_nt: TGCGCCAGCAGCTTGGGTCTAGCGAGCGACGAGCAGTACTTC

v_call: TRBV9
clone_size: few
j_call: TRBJ2-5
cdr3_length: 14
d_call: TRBD1
cdr3_aa: CASSSTGGMETQYF
cdr3_nt: TGTGCCAGCAGCAGTACAGGGGGCATGGAGACCCAGTACTTC

v_call: TRBV29-1
clone_size: many
j_call: TRBJ2-5
cdr3_length: 13
d_call: NA
cdr3_aa: CSVVKRGQETQYF
cdr3_nt: TGCAGCGTTGTAAAACGGGGGCAAGAGACCCAGTACTTC

v_call: TRBV28
clone_size: NA
j_call: TRBJ2-7
cdr3_length: 14
d_call: TRBD1
cdr3_aa: CASSPWTGKNEQYF
cdr3_nt: TGTGCCAGCAGTCCGTGGACAGGGAAAAACGAGCAGTACTTC

v_call: TRBV2
clone_size: many
j_call: TRBJ2-5
cdr3_length: 15
d_call: TRBD2
cdr3_aa: CASSPGLADQETQYF
cdr3_nt: TGTGCCAGCAGCCCGGGACTAGCGGACCAAGAGACCCAGTACTTC

v_call: TRBV7-8
clone_size: few
j_call: TRBJ2-1
cdr3_length: 15
d_call: NA
cdr3_aa: CASSSLRSPGIEQFF
cdr3_nt: TGTGCCAGCAGCTCCTTGCGGTCACCCGGCATTGAGCAGTTCTTC

v_call: TRBV24-1
clone_size: NA
j_call: TRBJ1-2
cdr3_length: 13
d_call: NA
cdr3_aa: CATSAGANYGYTF
cdr3_nt: TGTGCCACCAGTGCTGGAGCTAACTATGGCTACACCTTC

v_call: TRBV19
clone_size: NA
j_call: TRBJ2-5
cdr3_length: 15
d_call: TRBD2
cdr3_aa: CASRIGTSVRETQYF
cdr3_nt: TGTGCCAGTCGAATCGGGACTAGCGTGCGGGAGACCCAGTACTTC

v_call: TRBV7-9
clone_size: NA
j_call: TRBJ2-1
cdr3_length: 13
d_call: NA
cdr3_aa: CASSAGQGGPGFF
cdr3_nt: TGTGCCAGCAGCGCCGGACAGGGAGGGCCAGGGTTCTTC

v_call: TRBV20-1
clone_size: many
j_call: TRBJ2-7
cdr3_length: 14
d_call: NA
cdr3_aa: CSATSRHTSYEQYF
cdr3_nt: TGCAGTGCTACCTCGAGACACACTTCCTACGAGCAGTACTTC

v_call: TRBV19
clone_size: few
j_call: TRBJ2-1
cdr3_length: 12
d_call: NA
cdr3_aa: CVSGTVMNEQFF
cdr3_nt: TGTGTCAGTGGGACGGTGATGAATGAGCAGTTCTTC

v_call: TRBV29-1
clone_size: many
j_call: TRBJ2-3
cdr3_length: 12
d_call: TRBD1
cdr3_aa: CSLGQVGDTQYF
cdr3_nt: TGCAGCCTAGGACAGGTTGGAGATACGCAGTATTTT